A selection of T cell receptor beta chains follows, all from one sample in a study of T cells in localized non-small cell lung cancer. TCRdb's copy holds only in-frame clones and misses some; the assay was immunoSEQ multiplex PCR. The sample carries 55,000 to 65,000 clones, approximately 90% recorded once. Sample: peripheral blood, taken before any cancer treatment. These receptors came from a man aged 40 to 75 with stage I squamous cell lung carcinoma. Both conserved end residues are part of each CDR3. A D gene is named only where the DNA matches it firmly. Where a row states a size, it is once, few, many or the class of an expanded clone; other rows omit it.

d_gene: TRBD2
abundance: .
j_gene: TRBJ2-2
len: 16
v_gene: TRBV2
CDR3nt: TGTGCCAGCACGTTGACTAGCGGGACGAACACCGGGGAGCTGTTTTTT
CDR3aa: CASTLTSGTNTGELFF

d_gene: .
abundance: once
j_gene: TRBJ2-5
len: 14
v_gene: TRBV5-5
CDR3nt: TGTGCCAGCAGCTTGTTGATCGGGAGCGAGACCCAGTACTTC
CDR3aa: CASSLLIGSETQYF

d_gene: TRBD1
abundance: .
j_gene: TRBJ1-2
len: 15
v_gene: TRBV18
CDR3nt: TGTGCCAGCTCACCCAGGACAGGGCGTAACTATGGCTACACCTTC
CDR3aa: CASSPRTGRNYGYTF

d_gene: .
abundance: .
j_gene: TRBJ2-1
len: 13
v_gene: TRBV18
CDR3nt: TGTGCCAGCTCAAAGGACGAGGGGAGGGAGCAGTTCTTC
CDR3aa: CASSKDEGREQFF

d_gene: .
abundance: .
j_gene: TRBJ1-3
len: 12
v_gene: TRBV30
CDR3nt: TGTGCCTGGAGTGTCGGGGGGAACACCATATATTTT
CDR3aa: CAWSVGGNTIYF

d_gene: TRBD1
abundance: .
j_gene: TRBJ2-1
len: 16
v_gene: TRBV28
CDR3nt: TGTGCCAGCAGTTTACCCCGGGACAGGGGAGGCAATGAGCAGTTCTTC
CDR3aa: CASSLPRDRGGNEQFF

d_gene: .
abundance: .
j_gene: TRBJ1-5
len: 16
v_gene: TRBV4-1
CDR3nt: TGCGCCAGCAGCCGAGTTTTGGGGGGGGGCAATCAGCCCCAGCATTTT
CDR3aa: CASSRVLGGGNQPQHF

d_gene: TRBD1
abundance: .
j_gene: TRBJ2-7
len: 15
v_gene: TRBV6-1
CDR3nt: TGTGCCAGCAGTGATACGGGACAGTTACCCTACGAGCAGTACTTC
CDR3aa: CASSDTGQLPYEQYF

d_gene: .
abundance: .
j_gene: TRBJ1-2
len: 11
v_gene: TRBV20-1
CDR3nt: TGCAGTGCTATTAGCGGGTATGGCTACACCTTC
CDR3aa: CSAISGYGYTF

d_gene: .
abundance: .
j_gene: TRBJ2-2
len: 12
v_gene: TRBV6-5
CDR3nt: TGTGCCAGCAGTTACGTACCCGGGGAGCTGTTTTTT
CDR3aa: CASSYVPGELFF

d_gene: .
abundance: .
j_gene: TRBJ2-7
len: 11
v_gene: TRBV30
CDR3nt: TGTGCCTGGAGTCCGGGAGACGAGCAGTACTTC
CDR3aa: CAWSPGDEQYF

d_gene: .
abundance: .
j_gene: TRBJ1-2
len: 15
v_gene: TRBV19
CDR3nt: TGTGCCAGTAGTATAGGCCCGGGGGTCGGCTATGGCTACACCTTC
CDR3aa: CASSIGPGVGYGYTF

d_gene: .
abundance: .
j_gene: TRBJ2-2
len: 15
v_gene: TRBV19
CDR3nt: TGTGCCAGTAGTATAGAAGGGGGATCGTCCGGGGAGCTGTTTTTT
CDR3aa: CASSIEGGSSGELFF

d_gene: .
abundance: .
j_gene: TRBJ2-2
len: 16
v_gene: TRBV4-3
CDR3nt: TGCGCCAGCAGCCAAGAACGCGGGGTAGGCACCGGGGAGCTGTTTTTT
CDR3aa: CASSQERGVGTGELFF